This section outlines one TCR beta chain sequence together with its context. CDR1 SGHVS and CDR2 FNYEAQ come from the germline V gene. The V end was cut by 4 bases, the J end by 10 bases, with 20 bases between. There are 16 residues in the CDR3. The sample is drawn from a study of blood T cell repertoires in COVID-19. Study information: Donors in the United States, Italy and Spain gave samples during acute or convalescent COVID-19. The analysed material was cDNA or gDNA that came from T cells, B-cell-depleted T cells, or PBMCs.

Original processing methods: Reference gene primer amplification in the assay estimated nucleated cell counts. Generated by immunoSEQ multiplex PCR, the TCRdb table keeps only in-frame clones and is missing some. That table gives V, J and clone size, and the DNA gave D and trimming. The profile shows a few hundred thousand clones, more than 75% of them singletons. The specimen sequenced was peripheral blood. The clonotype comes from a man aged 45 to 65 with active or convalescent COVID-19. The J gene is TRBJ1-6, the V gene TRBV7-6; the D is unclear. DNA for the CDR3: TGTGCCAGCAGCTCCTCCGGGAGCCAGGCTCAATCACCCCTCCACTTT. Protein sequence: CASSSSGSQAQSPLHF.